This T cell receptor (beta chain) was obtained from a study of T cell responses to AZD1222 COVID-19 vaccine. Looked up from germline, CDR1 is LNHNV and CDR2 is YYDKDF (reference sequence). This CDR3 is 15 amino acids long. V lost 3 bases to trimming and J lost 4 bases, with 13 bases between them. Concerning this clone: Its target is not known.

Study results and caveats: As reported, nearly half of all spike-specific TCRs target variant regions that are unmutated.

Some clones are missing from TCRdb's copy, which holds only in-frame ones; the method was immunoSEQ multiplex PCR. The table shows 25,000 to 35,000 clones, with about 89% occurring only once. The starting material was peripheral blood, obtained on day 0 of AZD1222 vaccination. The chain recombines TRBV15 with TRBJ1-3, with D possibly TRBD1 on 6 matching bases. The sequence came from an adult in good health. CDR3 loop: CATSSYRDTGNTIYF. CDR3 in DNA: TGTGCCACCAGCAGCTATCGGGACACCGGAAACACCATATATTTT.